The rows below give T cell receptor beta chains drawn from one sample of a study of human T cells and chemical hapten exposure. In TCRdb, the RACE reads were re-called with MiXCR into one record per CDR3 protein. The table shows 75,000 to 95,000 distinct CDR3 sequences, with 11% occurring only once. The sequencing here drew on whole blood, taken in connection with sensitization to the hapten diphenylcyclopropenone (DPC). All receptors derive from a man between 40 and 49 years old with alopecia areata. Some clones in this sample may be carry-over from other donors' samples. Both conserved end residues are part of each CDR3. The D gene is left open where the match is weak. Clone size is given for some rows only: seen once, a few or many times, or a class if the clone is expanded.

cdr3_aa cdr3_nt d_call clone_size j_call v_call
CATSSRELNEQFF TGTGCCACCAGCAGCCGGGAGCTCAATGAGCAGTTCTTC . few TRBJ2-1 TRBV15
CSAQRRSGRGETQYF TGCAGTGCTCAAAGGCGTAGCGGGAGGGGAGAGACCCAGTACTTC TRBD2 many TRBJ2-5 TRBV20-1
CASSTPAGANEKLFF TGTGCCAGCAGTACACCCGCAGGGGCGAATGAAAAACTGTTTTTT . many TRBJ1-4 TRBV6-2/TRBV6-3
CASSYGDLSDTQYF TGTGCCAGCAGTTACGGCGATCTTAGCGATACGCAGTATTTT . . TRBJ2-3 TRBV6-2/TRBV6-3
CASSAVLGSGDTQYF TGTGCCAGCAGCGCCGTTCTTGGGAGTGGAGATACGCAGTATTTT . . TRBJ2-3 TRBV9
CASKGLIYEQYF TGTGCCAGCAAGGGGTTAATCTACGAGCAGTACTTC . few TRBJ2-7 TRBV28
CASSIPNNQPQHF TGTGCCAGTAGTATACCCAACAATCAGCCCCAGCATTTT . few TRBJ1-5 TRBV19
CASSPAPAVQTGSF TGCGCCAGCAGCCCCGCCCCAGCGGTGCAAACGGGTAGCTTC . few TRBJ2-7 TRBV5-1
CASSLIGVNYGYTF TGTGCCAGCAGTTTGATTGGGGTAAACTATGGCTACACCTTC . . TRBJ1-2 TRBV28
CASSYTGQGRQFF TGTGCCAGCAGTTACACGGGACAGGGGCGACAGTTCTTC TRBD1 . TRBJ2-1 TRBV6-2/TRBV6-3
CSVLAGSQNYGYTF TGCAGCGTCCTTGCTGGCAGCCAAAACTATGGCTACACCTTC . few TRBJ1-2 TRBV29-1
CSVGGDPEGNYGYTF TGCAGCGTTGGGGGGGACCCGGAGGGGAACTATGGCTACACCTTC . few TRBJ1-2 TRBV29-1
CASSIDRRRDRYNEQFF TGTGCCAGTAGTATAGATCGAAGGAGGGATCGGTACAATGAGCAGTTCTTC . . TRBJ2-1 TRBV19
CASSYREATYNEQFF TGTGCCAGCAGTTACCGGGAGGCAACCTACAATGAGCAGTTCTTC TRBD2 . TRBJ2-1 TRBV6-2/TRBV6-3
CASSWISGARTETQYF TGTGCCAGCAGCTGGATTAGCGGAGCGCGAACGGAGACCCAGTACTTC . . TRBJ2-5 TRBV7-2
CASSLVGDLTDTQYF TGTGCCAGCAGCTTAGTAGGGGATTTGACAGATACGCAGTATTTT . few TRBJ2-3 TRBV7-9
CASSRSGTHYNEQFF TGCGCCAGCAGCCGATCCGGGACTCATTACAATGAGCAGTTCTTC . few TRBJ2-1 TRBV4-3
CASSPEMTSGRRDEQFF TGTGCCAGTAGTCCAGAGATGACTAGCGGGAGAAGGGATGAGCAGTTCTTC TRBD2 . TRBJ2-1 TRBV19
CASSSVGGSAQPQHF TGTGCCAGTAGTTCCGTGGGAGGGAGCGCTCAGCCCCAGCATTTT . . TRBJ1-5 TRBV19
CAISAGTELVNEQFF TGTGCCATCAGTGCCGGGACAGAGCTCGTGAATGAGCAGTTCTTC TRBD1 few TRBJ2-1 TRBV10-3
CASSGADEKLFF TGTGCCAGCAGTGGGGCAGATGAAAAACTGTTTTTT . few TRBJ1-4 TRBV7-2
CASSIQGLAVDEQFF TGTGCCAGCAGTATTCAGGGACTAGCAGTCGATGAGCAGTTCTTC TRBD2 few TRBJ2-1 TRBV6-2/TRBV6-3